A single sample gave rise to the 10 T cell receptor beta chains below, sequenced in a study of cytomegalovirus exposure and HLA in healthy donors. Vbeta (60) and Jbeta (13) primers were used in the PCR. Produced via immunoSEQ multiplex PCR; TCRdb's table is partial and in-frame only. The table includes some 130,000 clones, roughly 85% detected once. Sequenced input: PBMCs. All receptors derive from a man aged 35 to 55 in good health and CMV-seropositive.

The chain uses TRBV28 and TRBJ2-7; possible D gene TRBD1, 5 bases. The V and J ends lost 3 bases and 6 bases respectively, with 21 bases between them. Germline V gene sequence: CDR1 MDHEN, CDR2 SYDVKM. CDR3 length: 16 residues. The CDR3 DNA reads TGTGCCAGCAGTTTTCCCCTGGGGCAGAGATCGATCGAGCAGTACTTC. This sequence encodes CASSFPLGQRSIEQYF.

In DNA, the CDR3 is TGTGCCAGCAGTACCGTCCTATTCTCCTACGAGCAGTACTTC. This codes for CASSTVLFSYEQYF. The rearrangement uses TRBV6-6 and TRBJ2-7; no clear D gene. This CDR3 is 14 amino acids long. The ends were cut back, 5 bases at V and 0 bases at J, with 11 bases in the middle. The germline V gene encodes CDR1 MNHNY and CDR2 SVGAGI (reference sequence).

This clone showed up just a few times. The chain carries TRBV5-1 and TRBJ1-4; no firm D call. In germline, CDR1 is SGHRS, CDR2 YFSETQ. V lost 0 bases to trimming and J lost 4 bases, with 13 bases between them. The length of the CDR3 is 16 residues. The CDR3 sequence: CASSLGIGRSNEKLFF. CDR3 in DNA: TGCGCCAGCAGCTTGGGTATAGGGAGGAGTAATGAAAAACTGTTTTTT.

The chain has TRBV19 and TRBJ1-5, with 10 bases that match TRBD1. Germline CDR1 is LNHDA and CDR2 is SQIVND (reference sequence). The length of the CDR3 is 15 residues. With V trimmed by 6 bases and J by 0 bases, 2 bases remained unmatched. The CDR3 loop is CASSWDRGSNQPQHF. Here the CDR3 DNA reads TGTGCCAGTAGCTGGGACAGGGGTAGCAATCAGCCCCAGCATTTT.

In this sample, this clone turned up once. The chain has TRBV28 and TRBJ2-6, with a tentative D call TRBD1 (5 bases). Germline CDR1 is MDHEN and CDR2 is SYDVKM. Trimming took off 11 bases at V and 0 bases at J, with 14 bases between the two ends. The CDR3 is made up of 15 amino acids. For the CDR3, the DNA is TGTGCCGCCTTGGAAGGGGACTCTGGGGCCAACGTCCTGACTTTC. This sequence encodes CAALEGDSGANVLTF.

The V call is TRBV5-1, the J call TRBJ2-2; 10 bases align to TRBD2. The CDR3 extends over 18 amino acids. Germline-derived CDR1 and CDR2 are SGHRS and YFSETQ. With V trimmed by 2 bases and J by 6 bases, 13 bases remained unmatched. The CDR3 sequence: CASSFLGLAAGGAGELFF. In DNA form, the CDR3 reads TGCGCCAGCAGCTTTTTAGGACTAGCAGCGGGAGGGGCCGGGGAGCTGTTTTTT.

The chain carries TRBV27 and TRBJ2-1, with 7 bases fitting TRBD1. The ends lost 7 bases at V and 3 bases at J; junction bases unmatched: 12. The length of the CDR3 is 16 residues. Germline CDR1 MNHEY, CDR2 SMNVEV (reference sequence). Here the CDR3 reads CASKLQGYKNYNEQFF. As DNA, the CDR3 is TGTGCCAGCAAACTACAGGGGTATAAGAACTACAATGAGCAGTTCTTC.

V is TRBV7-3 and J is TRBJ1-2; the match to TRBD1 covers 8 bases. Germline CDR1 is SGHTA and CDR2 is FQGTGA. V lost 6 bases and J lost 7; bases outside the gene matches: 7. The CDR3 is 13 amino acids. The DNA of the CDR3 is TGTGCCAGCAGGCCGACAGGGGTGCCTGGCTACACCTTC. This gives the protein CASRPTGVPGYTF.

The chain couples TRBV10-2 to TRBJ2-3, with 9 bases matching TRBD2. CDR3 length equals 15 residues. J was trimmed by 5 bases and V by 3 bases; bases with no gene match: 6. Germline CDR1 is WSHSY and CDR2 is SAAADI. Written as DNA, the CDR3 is TGCGCCAGCAGTGATGGCGGGAGGGCCTTAGATACGCAGTATTTT. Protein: CASSDGGRALDTQYF.

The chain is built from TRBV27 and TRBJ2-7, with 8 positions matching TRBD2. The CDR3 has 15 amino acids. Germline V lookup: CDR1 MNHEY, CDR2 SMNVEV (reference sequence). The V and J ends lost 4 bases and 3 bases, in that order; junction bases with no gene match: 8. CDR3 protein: CASSWSGSQGYEQYF. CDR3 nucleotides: TGTGCCAGCAGTTGGAGCGGGAGTCAGGGCTACGAGCAGTACTTC.